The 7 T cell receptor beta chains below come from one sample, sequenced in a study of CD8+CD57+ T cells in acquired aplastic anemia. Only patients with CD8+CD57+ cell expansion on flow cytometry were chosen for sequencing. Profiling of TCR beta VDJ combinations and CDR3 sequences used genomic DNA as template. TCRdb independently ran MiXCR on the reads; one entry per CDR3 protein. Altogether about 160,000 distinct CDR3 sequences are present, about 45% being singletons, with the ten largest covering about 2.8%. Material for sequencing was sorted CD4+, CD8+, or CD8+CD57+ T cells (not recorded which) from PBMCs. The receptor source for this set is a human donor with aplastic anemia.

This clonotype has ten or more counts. Written as DNA, the CDR3 is TGTGCCAGCAGCTTGGTTCAGGGTTTCGGGCAGTACTTC. Its protein is CASSLVQGFGQYF. The chain uses TRBV11-1 and TRBJ2-7; possibly TRBD1 for D (5 bases). Trimming shortened V by 3 bases and J by 9 bases, and 15 bases separated the two germline ends. Germline V gives CDR1 SGHAT, CDR2 FQDESV (reference sequence). CDR3 length: 13 amino acids.

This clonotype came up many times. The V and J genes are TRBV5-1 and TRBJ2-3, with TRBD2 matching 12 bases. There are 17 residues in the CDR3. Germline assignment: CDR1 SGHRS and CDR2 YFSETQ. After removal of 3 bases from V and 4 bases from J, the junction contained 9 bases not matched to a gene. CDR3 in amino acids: CASSSYGLAGQPDTQYF. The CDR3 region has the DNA TGCGCCAGCAGCTCTTACGGACTAGCGGGACAGCCAGATACGCAGTATTTT.

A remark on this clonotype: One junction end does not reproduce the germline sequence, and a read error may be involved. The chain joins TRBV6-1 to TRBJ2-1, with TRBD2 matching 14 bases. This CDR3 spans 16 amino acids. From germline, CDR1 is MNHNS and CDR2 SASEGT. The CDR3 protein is CASSRAGTSGSGEQSF. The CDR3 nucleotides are TGTGCCAGCAGTCGTGCCGGGACTAGCGGGAGTGGTGAGCAGTCCTTC.

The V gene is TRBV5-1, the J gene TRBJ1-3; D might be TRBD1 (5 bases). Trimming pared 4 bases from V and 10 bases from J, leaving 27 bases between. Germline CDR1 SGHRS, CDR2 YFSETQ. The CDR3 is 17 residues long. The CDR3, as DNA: TGCGCCAGCAGCGTCGGGTCTCAGGGTAGGGCTGGAGATACCATATATTTT. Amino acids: CASSVGSQGRAGDTIYF.

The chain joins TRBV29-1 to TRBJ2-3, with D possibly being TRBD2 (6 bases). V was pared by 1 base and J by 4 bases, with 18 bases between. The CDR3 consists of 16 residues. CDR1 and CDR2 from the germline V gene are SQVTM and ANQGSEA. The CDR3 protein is CSVEGAGNPGPDTQYF. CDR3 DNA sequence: TGCAGCGTTGAAGGTGCGGGAAATCCGGGCCCAGATACGCAGTATTTT.

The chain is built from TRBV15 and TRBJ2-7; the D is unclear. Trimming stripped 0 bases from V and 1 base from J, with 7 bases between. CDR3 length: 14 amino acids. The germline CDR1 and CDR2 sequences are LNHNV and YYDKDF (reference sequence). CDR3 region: CATSRELGSYEQYF. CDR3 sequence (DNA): TGTGCCACCAGCAGAGAGCTGGGATCCTACGAGCAGTACTTC.

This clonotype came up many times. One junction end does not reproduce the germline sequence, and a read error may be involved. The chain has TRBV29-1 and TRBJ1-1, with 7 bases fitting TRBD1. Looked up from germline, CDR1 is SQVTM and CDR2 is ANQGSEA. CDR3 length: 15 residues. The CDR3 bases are TGCAGCGCCGTTAAACCGGGACAGAGGAACATTGAAGCTTTCTTT. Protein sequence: CSAVKPGQRNIEAFF. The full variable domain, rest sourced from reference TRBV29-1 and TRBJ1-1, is SAVISQKPSRDICQRGTSLTIQCQVDSQVTMMFWYRQQPGQSLTLIATANQGSEATYESGFVIDKFPISRPNLTFSTLTVSNMSPEDSSIYLCSAVKPGQRNIEAFFGQGTRLTVV.